This entry lists 14 T cell receptor beta chains sequenced from one sample in a study of liver allograft versus peripheral blood T cells. Study as a whole: Transplanted-liver and recipient peripheral blood T cell receptor repertoires were compared.

TCRdb independently ran MiXCR on the reads; one entry per CDR3 protein. The table has about 5,000 distinct CDR3 sequences, about 17% seen once; the top ten hold more than 9%. The receptors stem from a human patient who had a liver transplant. The T cells may come from the graft donor.

Notes on this clonotype: A much larger clone lies one base from this, so it may be a read error. This rearrangement joins TRBV27 to TRBJ2-7; D possibly matches TRBD1 or TRBD2 (6 bases each). Germline V gives CDR1 MNHEY, CDR2 SMNVEV (reference sequence). Trimming took 3 bases from V and 7 from J, leaving 13 bases between them. The CDR3 extends over 13 amino acids. CDR3 region: CASSFSEGGEQYF. CDR3 DNA sequence: TGTGCCAGCAGTTTTTCGGAAGGGGGGGAGCAGTACTTC.

By share, this clonotype counts as medium-sized. The chain combines TRBV19 with TRBJ2-3, with TRBD2 matching over 8 bases. The CDR3 sequence is 12 residues long. Trimming at V came to 7 bases and at J to 7 bases, leaving 4 bases not matched to a gene. The germline V gene has CDR1 LNHDA and CDR2 SQIVND (reference sequence). Here the CDR3 DNA reads TGTGCCAGTAATAGCGGGGTGAATACGCAGTATTTT. This sequence encodes CASNSGVNTQYF.

By proportion, this clonotype is medium-sized (0.01 to 0.1%). This chain connects TRBV27 to TRBJ2-7, with 7 bases aligning to TRBD2. The germline V gene has CDR1 MNHEY and CDR2 SMNVEV (reference sequence). V was clipped by 0 bases and J by 0 bases; unmatched bases: 14. The CDR3 contains 19 residues. CDR3 DNA sequence: TGTGCCAGCAGTTTATCCCTCCCCTCTAGCGGCATAAGCTCCTACGAGCAGTACTTC. Translating it yields CASSLSLPSSGISSYEQYF.

This clonotype is termed medium-sized (0.01 to 0.1%). The CDR3 here is CASPSGLGINTGELFF. Here the CDR3 DNA reads TGTGCCAGCCCCTCAGGACTAGGGATTAACACCGGGGAGCTGTTTTTT. The chain has TRBV7-9 and TRBJ2-2; 7 bases align to TRBD2. This CDR3 is built from 16 residues. V trimming: 8 bases; J trimming: 2 bases; junction bases outside the gene matches: 11. The germline V gene encodes CDR1 SEHNR and CDR2 FQNEAQ (reference sequence).

Comment on this clonotype: At one boundary the junction diverges from the germline segment, which might be a read error. The chain uses TRBV5-4 and TRBJ2-5; no firm D call. Germline CDR1 SGHNT, CDR2 YYREEE (reference sequence). The CDR3 consists of 11 residues. CDR3 DNA: TGTGCCAGCAGCTTTTCAGAGACCCAGTGCTTC. It codes for CASSFSETQCF.

By sample share, this clonotype is medium-sized. The chain is built from TRBV19 and TRBJ1-5; weak D call: TRBD1 (5 bases). The CDR3 runs to 17 residues. Per germline, CDR1 LNHDA and CDR2 SQIVND (reference sequence). V shed 5 bases and J shed 1 base, with 18 bases lying between them. This CDR3 reads CASSPGGTPRSNQPQHF. The CDR3 DNA reads TGTGCCAGTAGTCCTGGGGGGACCCCAAGAAGCAATCAGCCCCAGCATTTT.

This clonotype came up a few times. The chain couples TRBV6-5 to TRBJ1-1, with no clear D. This CDR3 comprises 13 residues. CDR1 and CDR2 from the germline V gene are MNHEY and SVGAGI. V was clipped by 5 bases and J by 6 bases, with 13 bases between them. CDR3 residues: CASSNRENSEAFF. CDR3 bases: TGTGCCAGCAGTAACCGGGAAAACTCTGAAGCTTTCTTT.

Sample share makes this clonotype medium-sized. The V and J genes are TRBV7-2 and TRBJ2-3, with 11 nucleotides matching TRBD2. J gave up 2 bases and V 4 bases, and 5 bases lay outside the gene matches. The CDR3 spans 16 residues. Germline V gene sequence: CDR1 SGHTA, CDR2 FQGNSA. In DNA, the CDR3 is TGTGCCAGCAGCTCGGGACTAGCGGTCTACACAGATACGCAGTATTTT. Encoded protein: CASSSGLAVYTDTQYF.

This chain links TRBV9 with TRBJ1-1; no definite D call. V was clipped by 3 bases and J by 4 bases, with 10 bases between them. The germline V gene encodes CDR1 SGDLS and CDR2 YYNGEE. The CDR3 extends over 13 amino acids. The CDR3, as DNA: TGTGCCAGCAGCGCGGGGTGGAGCACTGAAGCTTTCTTT. This gives the protein CASSAGWSTEAFF.

Within the sample, this clonotype is medium-sized (0.01 to 0.1%). The CDR3 region has the DNA TGCAGTGCTAGAGATCCACTAGCGGACTCCTACAATGAGCAGTTCTTC. Amino acids: CSARDPLADSYNEQFF. The V and J genes are TRBV20-1 and TRBJ2-1, with TRBD2 matching over 8 bases. Germline V gives CDR1 DFQATT, CDR2 SNEGSKA (reference sequence). V lost 0 bases to trimming and J lost 0 bases; unmatched junction nucleotides: 4. The CDR3 extends over 16 amino acids.

The J gene is TRBJ1-4, the V gene TRBV2; D perhaps matches TRBD1 (6 bases). V was pared by 5 bases and J by 8 bases, with 18 bases between. Looked up from germline, CDR1 is SNHLY and CDR2 is FYNNEI. This CDR3 comprises 15 residues. The CDR3 region has the DNA TGTGCCAGCAGTTACAGGGCTGGAGGGGGGGAAAAACTGTTTTTT. It is translated as CASSYRAGGGEKLFF.

This clonotype is categorized as medium-sized. The V gene is TRBV20-1, the J gene TRBJ2-7; 11 positions agree with TRBD2. This CDR3 has 15 residues. The V gene's germline CDR1 is DFQATT and CDR2 SNEGSKA (reference sequence). The V segment lost 1 base and the J segment 3 bases; nucleotides outside the gene matches: 5. CDR3 protein: CSARGNSGRVYEQYF. The CDR3 DNA sequence: TGCAGTGCTAGAGGTAATAGCGGGAGGGTCTACGAGCAGTACTTC.

The chain employs TRBV20-1 and TRBJ2-5, with D hard to call. Trimming cost V 0 bases and J 2 bases, with 10 bases left between them. The CDR3 has 14 residues. Germline-derived CDR1 and CDR2 are DFQATT and SNEGSKA (reference sequence). The CDR3 protein is CSARERAIQETQYF. CDR3 nucleotides: TGCAGTGCTAGAGAAAGGGCCATTCAAGAGACCCAGTACTTC.

This clonotype was recorded many times. The junction differs from germline at one of its ends, possibly a read error. The chain couples TRBV19 to TRBJ1-5; D unresolved. Germline CDR1 is LNHDA and CDR2 is SQIVND (reference sequence). This CDR3 region has 15 residues. In nucleotides, the CDR3 is TGTGCCAGTAGTATAAAGGGTACGAGCAATCAGTCCCAGCATTTT. Translated, it gives CASSIKGTSNQSQHF.